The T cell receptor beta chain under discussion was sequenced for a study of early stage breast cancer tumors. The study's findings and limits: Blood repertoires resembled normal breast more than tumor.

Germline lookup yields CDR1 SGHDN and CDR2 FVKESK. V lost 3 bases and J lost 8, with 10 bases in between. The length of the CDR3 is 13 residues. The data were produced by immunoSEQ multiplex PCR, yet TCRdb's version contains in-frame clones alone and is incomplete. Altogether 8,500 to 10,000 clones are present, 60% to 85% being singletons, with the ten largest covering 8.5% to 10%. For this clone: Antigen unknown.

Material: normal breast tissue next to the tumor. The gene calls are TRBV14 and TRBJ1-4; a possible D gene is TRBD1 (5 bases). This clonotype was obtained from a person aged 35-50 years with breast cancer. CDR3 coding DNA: TGTGCCAGCAGCCAGGGGGTAAAGGAAAAACTGTTTTTT. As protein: CASSQGVKEKLFF.